The rows below give T cell receptor beta chains drawn from one sample of a study of blood T cell repertoires in COVID-19. Profiled with immunoSEQ multiplex PCR; TCRdb holds only in-frame clones, not every one. The data hold 80,000 to 90,000 clones, with approximately 90% observed a single time. The sample taken for sequencing was peripheral blood. Receptors were obtained from a man in his sixties with acute or convalescent COVID-19. The CDR3 runs from the conserved cysteine through the conserved F or W. A D gene is named only where the DNA matches it firmly. Some rows mark clone size as missing; the rest say once, few, many or name a class of expanded clone.

NA,TRBJ1-6,TRBV7-3,TRBD1,CASSAGQGIGSPLHF,TGTGCCAGCAGCGCGGGACAGGGTATCGGGTCACCCCTCCACTTT
NA,TRBJ1-6,TRBV27,TRBD1,CASTKRGGKDSPLHF,TGTGCCAGCACCAAGCGAGGGGGCAAGGATTCACCCCTCCACTTT
NA,TRBJ1-1,TRBV27,TRBD1,CASSSPRQGGMNTEAFF,TGTGCCAGCAGTTCCCCCCGACAGGGGGGGATGAACACTGAAGCTTTCTTT
NA,TRBJ2-3,TRBV27,NA,CASSFWGTSTDTQYF,TGTGCCAGCAGTTTTTGGGGGACTAGCACAGATACGCAGTATTTT
NA,TRBJ1-2,TRBV19,NA,CASGNMIYGYTF,TGTGCCAGTGGCAACATGATCTATGGCTACACCTTC
NA,TRBJ1-2,TRBV30,NA,CAWSMLRGNYGYTF,TGTGCCTGGTCAATGCTTAGGGGGAACTATGGCTACACCTTC
few,TRBJ1-2,TRBV27,NA,CASSLGPGAYGYTF,TGTGCCAGCAGTTTGGGGCCAGGGGCCTATGGCTACACCTTC
NA,TRBJ2-2,TRBV9,NA,CASNNNRATGELFF,TGTGCCAGCAACAATAACAGGGCCACCGGGGAGCTGTTTTTT
NA,TRBJ2-7,TRBV19,NA,CASSIAPGNGYEQYF,TGTGCCAGTAGTATAGCCCCAGGGAATGGCTACGAGCAGTACTTC
NA,TRBJ1-4,TRBV19,TRBD1,CATSLGQGGEKLFF,TGTGCCACCTCGTTGGGACAGGGTGGGGAAAAACTGTTTTTT
NA,TRBJ1-4,TRBV25-1,NA,CASSDGGMGEKLFF,TGTGCCAGCAGTGACGGAGGGATGGGTGAAAAACTGTTTTTT
NA,TRBJ1-1,TRBV6-5,NA,CASSYSEMNTEAFF,TGTGCCAGCAGTTACTCAGAGATGAACACTGAAGCTTTCTTT
NA,TRBJ1-2,TRBV27,TRBD1,CASKFGTGDGYTF,TGTGCCAGCAAATTCGGGACAGGGGATGGCTACACCTTC
NA,TRBJ1-4,TRBV3-1/TRBV3-2,NA,CASSQDRGNLGEKLFF,TGTGCCAGCAGCCAAGATCGCGGGAATCTTGGTGAAAAACTGTTTTTT
NA,TRBJ2-1,TRBV7-4,TRBD2,CASRPGLAGFSYNEQFF,TGTGCCAGCAGGCCGGGACTAGCGGGGTTTTCCTACAATGAGCAGTTCTTC
NA,TRBJ2-3,TRBV11-2,TRBD1,CASSPKGGLTQYF,TGTGCCAGCAGCCCTAAAGGGGGCCTTACGCAGTATTTT
NA,TRBJ2-1,TRBV19,NA,CASSPPDRASGGQFF,TGTGCCAGTAGCCCACCGGACAGAGCCTCGGGAGGGCAGTTCTTC
NA,TRBJ1-6,TRBV3-1/TRBV3-2,TRBD1,CASSPGQGPDGRSPLHF,TGTGCCAGCAGCCCAGGACAGGGGCCTGACGGAAGGTCACCCCTCCACTTT
NA,TRBJ1-4,TRBV10-2,TRBD1,CASTMKPGQTPTNEKLFF,TGCGCCAGCACGATGAAACCGGGACAGACACCAACTAATGAAAAACTGTTTTTT
NA,TRBJ1-2,TRBV7-2,NA,CASSPTGIKVYGYTF,TGTGCCAGCAGCCCGACAGGAATTAAAGTCTATGGCTACACCTTC
once,TRBJ1-5,TRBV6-2/TRBV6-3,NA,CASSYWGGDQPQHF,TGTGCCAGCAGTTACTGGGGGGGCGATCAGCCCCAGCATTTT
NA,TRBJ1-1,TRBV9,NA,CASSSGTTNTEAFF,TGTGCCAGCAGCTCTGGGACAACGAACACTGAAGCTTTCTTT
once,TRBJ1-2,TRBV14,TRBD1,CASSPDRGRTYGYTF,TGTGCCAGCAGCCCCGACAGGGGGCGAACCTATGGCTACACCTTC
few,TRBJ1-2,TRBV29-1,NA,CSVGEGGYTF,TGCAGCGTTGGGGAGGGTGGCTACACCTTC
NA,TRBJ1-5,TRBV2,NA,CASRPTGNPRIGQPQHF,TGTGCCAGCAGACCGACAGGCAATCCGCGTATCGGTCAGCCCCAGCATTTT
NA,TRBJ1-3,TRBV7-3,TRBD1,CASSPKPRGLGNTIYF,TGTGCCAGCAGCCCCAAACCGAGGGGGCTAGGAAACACCATATATTTT
NA,TRBJ2-1,TRBV6-5,NA,CASSYSWRSSYNEQFF,TGTGCCAGCAGTTACTCGTGGAGGAGCTCCTACAATGAGCAGTTCTTC
NA,TRBJ2-7,TRBV6-2/TRBV6-3,TRBD2,CASSYPSRTSGTLSFSYEQYF,TGTGCCAGCAGTTACCCCTCCCGGACTAGCGGAACCTTATCCTTCTCCTACGAGCAGTACTTC
once,TRBJ2-3,TRBV9,NA,CATSAEGGGFTDTQYF,TGTGCCACCAGCGCCGAAGGGGGGGGTTTCACAGATACGCAGTATTTT
NA,TRBJ2-1,TRBV6-6,NA,CASSSIEQGDEQFF,TGTGCCAGCAGTTCAATTGAACAGGGTGATGAGCAGTTCTTC
NA,TRBJ1-6,TRBV7-8,TRBD1,CASSPTTGGYNSPLHF,TGTGCCAGCAGCCCCACGACAGGGGGCTATAATTCACCCCTCCACTTT
NA,TRBJ2-5,TRBV2,TRBD1,CASSLDRVETQYF,TGTGCCAGCAGCCTGGACAGGGTCGAGACCCAGTACTTC
NA,TRBJ1-1,TRBV30,TRBD1,CAWSPTKRGRGGEAFF,TGTGCCTGGAGTCCCACCAAGAGGGGGCGCGGAGGTGAAGCTTTCTTT
once,TRBJ1-2,TRBV20-1,NA,CSAQSGGSYTF,TGCAGTGCCCAGAGCGGGGGTAGCTACACCTTC
NA,TRBJ2-7,TRBV19,TRBD1,CASSDGQALSYEQYF,TGTGCCAGTAGTGACGGACAGGCCCTTTCCTACGAGCAGTACTTC
once,TRBJ2-5,TRBV15,NA,CATRPGLGQETQYF,TGTGCCACCAGACCCGGACTGGGACAAGAGACCCAGTACTTC
NA,TRBJ2-7,TRBV4-2,TRBD1,CASSQDLTGGSDYEQYF,TGTGCCAGCAGCCAAGACCTAACAGGGGGCAGTGACTACGAGCAGTACTTC
NA,TRBJ2-7,TRBV30,NA,CAWSLISYEQYF,TGTGCCTGGAGTCTAATCTCCTACGAGCAGTACTTC
NA,TRBJ1-5,TRBV3-1/TRBV3-2,TRBD1,CASSRGQGGGQPQHF,TGTGCCAGCAGCCGAGGACAGGGGGGGGGTCAGCCCCAGCATTTT
NA,TRBJ1-1,TRBV4-3,NA,CASSLSTPFRNMNTEAFF,TGCGCCAGCAGCCTATCAACACCCTTCAGGAACATGAACACTGAAGCTTTCTTT
NA,TRBJ1-1,TRBV5-1,NA,CASSIIGTEAFF,TGCGCCAGCAGCATTATCGGCACTGAAGCTTTCTTT
NA,TRBJ2-7,TRBV6-2/TRBV6-3,NA,CASSYSRESSYEQYF,TGTGCCAGCAGTTACTCGAGAGAGAGCTCCTACGAGCAGTACTTC
NA,TRBJ2-1,TRBV7-8,NA,CASSSDRRWQFF,TGTGCCAGCAGCTCCGACAGGCGGTGGCAGTTCTTC
NA,TRBJ2-7,TRBV3-1/TRBV3-2,TRBD2,CASTTSGYEQYF,TGTGCCAGCACAACTAGCGGCTACGAGCAGTACTTC
NA,TRBJ1-1,TRBV6-6,TRBD1,CASSQRTGSNTEAFF,TGTGCCAGCAGTCAACGGACAGGATCGAACACTGAAGCTTTCTTT
NA,TRBJ1-2,TRBV4-3,NA,CASSQEGAELYGYTF,TGCGCCAGCAGCCAAGAGGGGGCGGAGCTCTATGGCTACACCTTC
NA,TRBJ1-2,TRBV2,NA,CASSEGLYGYTF,TGTGCCAGCAGTGAAGGTCTCTATGGCTACACCTTC
NA,TRBJ1-1,TRBV10-3,NA,CAISGRGGNTEAFF,TGTGCCATCAGTGGAAGGGGGGGCAACACTGAAGCTTTCTTT
few,TRBJ1-2,TRBV30,NA,CAYPRTANYGYTF,TGTGCCTACCCCAGGACTGCAAACTATGGCTACACCTTC
NA,TRBJ1-2,TRBV18,NA,CASSPDTTYGYTF,TGTGCCAGCTCACCAGACACCACCTATGGCTACACCTTC
NA,TRBJ2-1,TRBV7-2,TRBD2,CASSRRVAGGGNEQFF,TGTGCCAGCAGTCGCCGGGTAGCGGGGGGCGGCAATGAGCAGTTCTTC
NA,TRBJ1-2,TRBV29-1,TRBD1,CSVSRGYRESNYGYTF,TGCAGCGTTTCCAGGGGGTACAGGGAGAGTAACTATGGCTACACCTTC